The clone carrying this T cell receptor (beta chain) was seen only a few times. What it recognizes is unknown. The sample originates from a study of cytomegalovirus exposure and HLA in healthy donors. Study findings and constraints: Sequencing had likely introduced a cluster of highly shared sequence variants as an artifact.

PCR used 60 Vbeta primers and 13 Jbeta primers. Sequenced by immunoSEQ multiplex PCR; TCRdb stores in-frame clones only, minus some. The sample lists over 150,000 clones; 60% to 75% were seen once. Trimming pared 1 base from V and 4 bases from J, leaving 14 bases between. This CDR3 spans 15 amino acids. Looked up from germline, CDR1 is SGHRS and CDR2 is YFSETQ. The sequenced material came from PBMCs. The chain links TRBV5-1 to TRBJ2-5, with D possibly being TRBD2 (6 bases). This receptor was obtained from a man between 18 and 35 years old in good health and CMV-seronegative. CDR3 residues: CASSLFAEEGETQYF. The CDR3 DNA follows: TGCGCCAGCAGCTTGTTTGCGGAGGAGGGAGAGACCCAGTACTTC.